The 4 T cell receptor beta chains in this list originate from one sample, sequenced in a study of PD-1 blockade in classical Hodgkin lymphoma. Each of the patients experienced relapse following autologous stem cell transplantation, and their brentuximab vedotin exposure differed. Generated by immunoSEQ multiplex PCR, the TCRdb table keeps only in-frame clones and is missing some. Among 40,000 or so clones listed, approximately 87% were seen once. This material consisted of peripheral blood mononuclear cells (PBMCs), taken at baseline. These receptor sequences come from a human donor with classical Hodgkin lymphoma.

The chain employs TRBV7-9 and TRBJ1-5; D not certain. CDR1 is SEHNR, CDR2 FQNEAQ, per germline (reference sequence). Deletions cut 1 base from V and 6 bases from J, with 10 bases between. There are 14 residues in the CDR3. CDR3 sequence reads: CASSLGGNGQPQHF. The CDR3 nucleotides read TGTGCCAGCAGCTTAGGAGGGAATGGTCAGCCCCAGCATTTT.

The chain has TRBV18 and TRBJ1-1, with no clear D. Germline V lookup: CDR1 KGHSH, CDR2 LQKENI. The V end lost 1 base, the J end lost 4 bases, and 4 bases lay between the germline ends. There are 12 residues in the CDR3. CDR3 sequence reads: CASSPHPTEAFF. CDR3 DNA sequence: TGTGCCAGCTCACCACACCCCACTGAAGCTTTCTTT.

The chain employs TRBV18 and TRBJ1-4; D is unresolved. The germline CDR1 and CDR2 sequences are KGHSH and LQKENI. The V end was cut by 6 bases, the J end by 6 bases, with 11 bases between. The CDR3 is made up of 13 amino acids. CDR3: CASSAGRDEKLFF. The CDR3 bases are TGTGCCAGCTCGGCGGGGAGGGATGAAAAACTGTTTTTT.

The rearrangement links TRBV10-3 to TRBJ2-7; TRBD2 matches 10 bases. CDR3 length: 15 amino acids. V gave up 0 bases and J gave up 3 bases; unmatched junction bases: 2. Germline V gives CDR1 ENHRY, CDR2 SYGVKD. DNA for the CDR3: TGTGCCATCAGTGAGTCTATAGCGGGGGGCTACGAGCAGTACTTC. Protein sequence: CAISESIAGGYEQYF.